This TCR beta chain was obtained from a study of T cell responses to AZD1222 COVID-19 vaccine. Overall study results and limits: Among AZD1222 vaccinees, only five to seven were seropositive at baseline. There were repertoire samples only from the period after the peak T cell response.

Measured with immunoSEQ multiplex PCR; TCRdb has only the in-frame clones, and not every one. The sample carries around 110,000 clones, 88% recorded once. Details on this clone: The antigen is not known.

J was trimmed by 8 bases and V by 1 base; bases with no gene match: 8. CDR1 and CDR2 (germline): SGHTA, FQGNSA. The CDR3 has 16 residues. The source material was peripheral blood, sampled on day 0 of AZD1222 vaccination. The TCR sequence derives from an adult in good health. This chain links TRBV7-2 with TRBJ1-6, with 7 positions matching TRBD1. The CDR3 DNA is TGTGCCAGCAGCTTAGGGCAGGGGGTCGGGGATTCACCCCTCCACTTT. Translation gives CASSLGQGVGDSPLHF.